The 32 T cell receptor beta chains given below trace back to one sample, sequenced in a study of blood T cell repertoires in COVID-19. The method was immunoSEQ multiplex PCR; TCRdb's version includes in-frame clones alone and lacks a portion of them. The repertoire holds roughly 200,000 clones, with 84% as singletons. Sequenced material: peripheral blood. All receptors come from a human donor in a cohort sampled during active COVID-19.

This clone was recorded a few times. The chain joins TRBV5-1 to TRBJ2-1; 9 bases map to TRBD2. With V trimmed by 4 bases and J by 5 bases, 4 bases remained unmatched. The CDR3 is 14 residues long. Looked up from germline, CDR1 is SGHRS and CDR2 is YFSETQ. CDR3: CASSPGLAHNEQFF. The CDR3 DNA reads TGCGCCAGCAGCCCGGGACTAGCTCACAATGAGCAGTTCTTC. The whole variable domain, filled in from reference TRBV5-1 and TRBJ2-1, reads KAGVTQTPRYLIKTRGQQVTLSCSPISGHRSVSWYQQTPGQGLQFLFEYFSETQRNKGNFPGRFSGRQFSNSRSEMNVSTLELGDSALYLCASSPGLAHNEQFFGPGTRLTVL.

This chain uses TRBV28 with TRBJ1-5; D gene uncertain. The CDR3 is 15 residues long. CDR1 is MDHEN and CDR2 is SYDVKM in the germline V gene. Deletions cut 2 bases from V and 0 bases from J, with 8 bases between. The CDR3 sequence: CASSLTGYSNQPQHF. CDR3 sequence (DNA): TGTGCCAGCAGTTTAACGGGATATAGCAATCAGCCCCAGCATTTT.

The V and J genes are TRBV3-1 (or the pseudogene TRBV3-2) and TRBJ2-5; 13 positions agree with TRBD2. This CDR3 has 15 amino acids. Germline loops: CDR1 LGHDT, CDR2 YNNKEL (reference sequence). Trimming at V came to 8 bases and at J to 5 bases, leaving 8 bases not matched to a gene. In nucleotides, the CDR3 is TGTGCCAGCTCCACTAGCGGGAGGGTCGGGGAGACCCAGTACTTC. Translation gives CASSTSGRVGETQYF.

The V gene is TRBV2, the J gene TRBJ2-6, with D uncertain. Per the germline V gene, CDR1 is SNHLY and CDR2 is FYNNEI. With 3 bases removed from V and 4 bases from J, the gap between germline ends came to 13 bases. This CDR3 has 16 amino acids. CDR3 amino acids: CASSETRLLGANVLTF. CDR3 coding DNA: TGTGCCAGCAGTGAGACGAGGCTACTGGGGGCCAACGTCCTGACTTTC.

This rearrangement joins TRBV15 to TRBJ1-1; tentatively, D is TRBD1 (5 bases). This CDR3 is built from 17 residues. Trimming took 1 base from V and 1 from J, leaving 16 bases between them. Germline V gives CDR1 LNHNV, CDR2 YYDKDF (reference sequence). The CDR3 protein is CATSRVFTAQGNTEAFF. The CDR3 region has the DNA TGTGCCACCAGCAGAGTCTTCACAGCCCAGGGGAACACTGAAGCTTTCTTT.

This clone was observed once. The CDR3 spells CASSQTGTGNYNEQFF. Here the CDR3 DNA reads TGTGCCAGCAGCCAAACCGGGACAGGGAACTACAATGAGCAGTTCTTC. This chain connects TRBV3-1 (or the pseudogene TRBV3-2) to TRBJ2-1; 9 bases fit TRBD1. CDR1 is LGHDT, CDR2 YNNKEL, per germline (reference sequence). This CDR3 spans 16 amino acids. V lost 2 bases and J lost 3; bases outside the gene matches: 5.

This clone was seen once. The chain links TRBV5-1 to TRBJ1-1; 7 bases are shared with TRBD1. V shed 2 bases, J shed 7 bases, and the junction held 8 bases outside the gene matches. There are 14 residues in the CDR3. Germline CDR1 SGHRS, CDR2 YFSETQ. CDR3 amino acids: CASSFGQGVNEAFF. Written as DNA, the CDR3 is TGCGCCAGCAGCTTTGGCCAGGGGGTAAATGAAGCTTTCTTT.

This clone was picked up one time. The CDR3 protein is CASSTTGSNQPQHF. CDR3 bases: TGTGCCAGCAGCACGACAGGTTCCAATCAGCCCCAGCATTTT. V gene TRBV25-1 combines with J gene TRBJ1-5; D is perhaps TRBD1 (6 bases). The CDR3 loop spans 14 amino acids. Germline CDR1 reads MGHDK; CDR2 reads SYGVNS. The V end lost 6 bases, the J end lost 3 bases, and 12 bases lay between the germline ends.

A word on this clone: The sample carries other DNA sequences with the same CDR3. The CDR3 DNA is TGTGCCAGCAGCCCCCTTGACAGGGGTAGCAATCAGCCCCAGCATTTT. It yields the protein CASSPLDRGSNQPQHF. J is TRBJ1-5 and V is TRBV27, with 8 bases lining up with TRBD1. Germline values: CDR1 MNHEY, CDR2 SMNVEV (reference sequence). This CDR3 region has 16 residues. V lost 6 bases to trimming and J lost 0 bases; unmatched junction nucleotides: 7.

V and J are TRBV18 and TRBJ1-2; D is perhaps TRBD1 (6 bases). The germline CDR1 and CDR2 sequences are KGHSH and LQKENI. The CDR3 loop spans 14 amino acids. Trimming removed 0 bases at V and 3 bases at J, with 8 bases between. CDR3 loop: CASSPPNRDYGYTF. For the CDR3, the DNA is TGTGCCAGCTCACCACCGAACAGGGACTATGGCTACACCTTC. Looking up the rest from reference TRBV18 and TRBJ1-2 gives the full variable domain: NAGVMQNPRHLVRRRGQEARLRCSPMKGHSHVYWYRQLPEEGLKFMVYLQKENIIDESGMPKERFSAEFPKEGPSILRIQQVVRGDSAAYFCASSPPNRDYGYTFGSGTRLTVV.

CDR3 residues: CASNRQGRDEQYF. The CDR3 DNA reads TGTGCCAGCAATCGACAGGGTAGGGACGAGCAGTACTTC. The J gene is TRBJ2-7, the V gene TRBV6-5, with 7 positions matching TRBD1. There are 13 residues in the CDR3. V lost 7 bases and J lost 5; bases outside the gene matches: 8. Germline CDR1 is MNHEY and CDR2 is SVGAGI.

The chain combines TRBV12-3 or TRBV12-4 with TRBJ2-1; a possible D gene is TRBD2 (5 bases). V was pared by 5 bases and J by 7 bases, with 6 bases between. The CDR3 totals 11 residues. In DNA form, the CDR3 reads TGTGCCAGCAGTCGCGGGAATGAGCAGTTCTTC. Protein: CASSRGNEQFF.

This chain joins TRBV10-1 and TRBJ2-1; D is undetermined. The CDR3 loop spans 16 amino acids. Trimming removed 4 bases from V and 2 bases from J, with 15 bases in between. Germline V gives CDR1 WNHNN, CDR2 SYGVQD (reference sequence). Written as DNA, the CDR3 is TGCGCCAGCAGTGCGGAGTTTCTTTCTCCCTACAATGAGCAGTTCTTC. Protein: CASSAEFLSPYNEQFF.

In its sample, this clone was seen once. This same CDR3 is encoded by further DNA sequences in the sample. The genes are TRBV28 and TRBJ2-3, with TRBD2 matching over 7 bases. The CDR3 contains 14 residues. Germline lookup yields CDR1 MDHEN and CDR2 SYDVKM. With 3 bases clipped from V and 2 bases from J, the junction kept 2 bases outside the gene matches. CDR3 coding DNA: TGTGCCAGCAGTTTCGGGGGGTCCACAGATACGCAGTATTTT. Translation gives CASSFGGSTDTQYF.

The rearrangement joins TRBV7-9 to TRBJ2-1, with 12 nucleotides matching TRBD2. Germline CDR1 is SEHNR and CDR2 is FQNEAQ (reference sequence). The CDR3 runs 17 residues. J lost 5 bases, V lost 4 bases, and 9 bases had no gene match. Here the CDR3 reads CASSSTGTSGYDNEQFF. CDR3 nucleotides: TGTGCCAGCAGCTCCACTGGGACTAGCGGGTACGACAATGAGCAGTTCTTC.

The V and J genes are TRBV3-1 (or the pseudogene TRBV3-2) and TRBJ1-5, with D perhaps TRBD1 (6 bases). The CDR3 is 15 residues long. Between the trimmed V and J ends, which lost 0 bases and 7 bases, there was a span of 13 bases. The germline CDR1 and CDR2 sequences are LGHDT and YNNKEL (reference sequence). The CDR3: CASSQDAGGRQPQHF. CDR3 in DNA: TGTGCCAGCAGCCAAGACGCGGGGGGCCGGCAGCCCCAGCATTTT.

J is TRBJ2-1 and V is TRBV18; TRBD1 matches 11 bases. The V gene's germline CDR1 is KGHSH and CDR2 LQKENI. With V trimmed by 4 bases and J by 7 bases, 6 bases remained unmatched. The CDR3 totals 15 residues. CDR3 amino acids: CASSLGQGAFNEQFF. In DNA, the CDR3 is TGTGCCAGCTCACTCGGACAGGGGGCATTTAATGAGCAGTTCTTC.

The rearrangement uses TRBV5-4 and TRBJ1-2; D uncertain. CDR1 SGHNT and CDR2 YYREEE come from the germline V gene (reference sequence). Trimming took off 0 bases at V and 4 bases at J, with 4 bases between the two ends. The CDR3 sequence is 12 residues long. CDR3 in amino acids: CASSLGLYGYTF. DNA of the CDR3: TGTGCCAGCAGCTTGGGACTCTATGGCTACACCTTC.

The chain is built from TRBV6-5 and TRBJ2-7; 9 bases are shared with TRBD1. Trimming cost V 10 bases and J 5 bases; bases outside gene matches: 12. CDR1 and CDR2 from the germline V gene are MNHEY and SVGAGI. The CDR3 has 14 residues. CDR3 residues: CATGRDRALDEQYF. The CDR3 DNA reads TGTGCCACCGGCCGGGACAGGGCGCTGGACGAGCAGTACTTC.

The chain employs TRBV6-5 and TRBJ1-6; D might be TRBD1 (6 bases). This CDR3 is built from 13 residues. CDR1 and CDR2 from the germline V gene are MNHEY and SVGAGI. V lost 2 bases and J 7 bases, leaving 6 bases between the germline ends. CDR3 protein: CASSYDRNSPLHF. The CDR3 nucleotides read TGTGCCAGCAGTTACGACAGGAATTCACCCCTCCACTTT.

The chain is built from TRBV2 and TRBJ2-5, with D possibly matching TRBD2 (6 bases). This CDR3 region has 15 residues. Germline-derived CDR1 and CDR2 are SNHLY and FYNNEI. The V and J ends lost 8 bases and 5 bases respectively, with 21 bases between them. CDR3 residues: CASAVGEGEAETQYF. CDR3 bases: TGTGCCAGCGCAGTGGGGGAAGGGGAGGCGGAGACCCAGTACTTC.

This sequence joins TRBV27 and TRBJ2-3, with 11 bases matching TRBD2. CDR1 and CDR2 (germline): MNHEY, SMNVEV (reference sequence). V was pared by 6 bases and J by 4 bases, with 9 bases of the junction left unmatched. The CDR3 has 16 residues. This CDR3 is CASSRLAGLSADTQYF. The CDR3 DNA is TGTGCCAGCAGCCGACTAGCGGGACTATCGGCAGATACGCAGTATTTT.

The DNA for the CDR3 is TGTGCCAGTAGTCCCCGCCGGGACAGGGGGCGCAACGAGCAGTACTTC. Protein sequence: CASSPRRDRGRNEQYF. This rearrangement joins TRBV19 to TRBJ2-7, with 12 bases identical to TRBD1. The CDR3 spans 16 residues. Germline-derived CDR1 and CDR2 are LNHDA and SQIVND (reference sequence). V gave up 5 bases and J gave up 5 bases; unmatched junction bases: 10.

The chain uses TRBV28 and TRBJ2-7; D is possibly TRBD2 (6 bases). Trimming cost V 7 bases and J 5 bases, with 18 bases left between them. Per germline, CDR1 MDHEN and CDR2 SYDVKM. The CDR3 totals 14 residues. CDR3 DNA sequence: TGTGCCAGCATCACGACTAGATCAGACCACGAGCAGTACTTC. The encoded protein is CASITTRSDHEQYF.

This chain joins TRBV28 and TRBJ2-3; 9 positions match TRBD2. The CDR3 contains 14 residues. In germline, CDR1 is MDHEN, CDR2 SYDVKM. V was pared by 5 bases and J by 10 bases, with 10 bases of the junction left unmatched. The CDR3 reads CASSARLAGVAQYF. DNA of the CDR3: TGTGCCAGCAGTGCGCGGTTAGCGGGAGTTGCGCAGTATTTT.

The rearrangement joins TRBV2 to TRBJ2-7, with 10 nucleotides matching TRBD1. Germline V CDR1 and CDR2: SNHLY, FYNNEI. The CDR3 covers 14 residues. With 6 bases clipped from V and 2 bases from J, the junction kept 4 bases outside the gene matches. CDR3 in DNA: TGTGCCAGCAGGTCCGGGACAGGGGCCTACGAGCAGTACTTC. Translating it yields CASRSGTGAYEQYF.

The CDR3 spells CASRIQGARSEAFF. The CDR3 DNA reads TGTGCCAGCCGTATCCAGGGGGCGCGCTCTGAAGCTTTCTTT. The chain combines TRBV18 with TRBJ1-1; TRBD1 matches 8 bases. J was trimmed by 6 bases and V by 8 bases; bases with no gene match: 11. CDR3 length: 14 amino acids. From germline, CDR1 is KGHSH and CDR2 LQKENI. Supplemented by reference TRBV18 and TRBJ1-1, the full variable domain reads NAGVMQNPRHLVRRRGQEARLRCSPMKGHSHVYWYRQLPEEGLKFMVYLQKENIIDESGMPKERFSAEFPKEGPSILRIQQVVRGDSAAYFCASRIQGARSEAFFGQGTRLTVV.

This chain links TRBV3-1 (or the pseudogene TRBV3-2) with TRBJ2-1; 12 nucleotides agree with TRBD2. Per the germline V gene, CDR1 is LGHDT and CDR2 is YNNKEL (reference sequence). The CDR3 length is 16 residues. The V gene end was trimmed by 4 bases and the J gene end by 4 bases; junction bases not matched to a gene: 5. CDR3 DNA: TGTGCCAGCAGCCCCCGACTAGCGGGAGTATACAATGAGCAGTTCTTC. Its translation is CASSPRLAGVYNEQFF.

This chain links TRBV30 with TRBJ1-5, with no clear D. The CDR3 covers 16 residues. V lost 1 base, J lost 4 bases, and 17 bases lay in between. Per germline, CDR1 GTSNPN and CDR2 SVGIG (reference sequence). This chain's CDR3 is CAWSAYGGVRNQPQHF. In nucleotides, the CDR3 is TGTGCCTGGAGTGCTTACGGAGGTGTGCGGAATCAGCCCCAGCATTTT.

This chain uses TRBV27 with TRBJ1-5; maybe TRBD1 (6 bases). Between the trimmed V and J ends, which lost 0 bases and 11 bases, there was a span of 11 bases. Per the germline V gene, CDR1 is MNHEY and CDR2 is SMNVEV (reference sequence). The CDR3 spans 13 residues. The CDR3: CASSLSPQGTQHF. The CDR3 DNA reads TGTGCCAGCAGTTTATCTCCGCAGGGGACCCAGCATTTT.

V is TRBV10-3 and J is TRBJ1-3; D perhaps matches TRBD1 (5 bases). The germline CDR1 and CDR2 sequences are ENHRY and SYGVKD. Deletions cut 10 bases from V and 0 bases from J, with 16 bases between. The CDR3 contains 15 residues. The CDR3 sequence is CATRDGGDSGNTIYF. CDR3 nucleotide sequence: TGTGCCACCAGGGATGGAGGAGACTCTGGAAACACCATATATTTT.

The chain joins TRBV28 to TRBJ1-1; D is undetermined. The length of the CDR3 is 15 residues. Germline-derived CDR1 and CDR2 are MDHEN and SYDVKM. Trimming took 2 bases from V and 0 from J, leaving 10 bases between them. CDR3 bases: TGTGCCAGCAGTTTAGGTGGGCAATTGAACACTGAAGCTTTCTTT. The encoded protein is CASSLGGQLNTEAFF. The whole variable domain, remainder taken from reference TRBV28 and TRBJ1-1, is DVKVTQSSRYLVKRTGEKVFLECVQDMDHENMFWYRQDPGLGLRLIYFSYDVKMKEKGDIPEGYSVSREKKERFSLILESASTNQTSMYLCASSLGGQLNTEAFFGQGTRLTVV.